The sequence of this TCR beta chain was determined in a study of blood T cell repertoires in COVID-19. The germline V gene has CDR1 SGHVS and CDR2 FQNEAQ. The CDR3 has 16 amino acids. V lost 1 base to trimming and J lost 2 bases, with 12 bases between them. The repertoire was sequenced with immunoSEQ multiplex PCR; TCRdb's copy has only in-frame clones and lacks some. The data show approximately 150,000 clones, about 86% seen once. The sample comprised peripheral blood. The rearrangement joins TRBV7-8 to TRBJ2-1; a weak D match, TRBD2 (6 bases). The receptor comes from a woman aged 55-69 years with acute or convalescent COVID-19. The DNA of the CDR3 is TGTGCCAGCAGCTTAGAGCCGGGGGTAACCTACAATGAGCAGTTCTTC. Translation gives CASSLEPGVTYNEQFF.